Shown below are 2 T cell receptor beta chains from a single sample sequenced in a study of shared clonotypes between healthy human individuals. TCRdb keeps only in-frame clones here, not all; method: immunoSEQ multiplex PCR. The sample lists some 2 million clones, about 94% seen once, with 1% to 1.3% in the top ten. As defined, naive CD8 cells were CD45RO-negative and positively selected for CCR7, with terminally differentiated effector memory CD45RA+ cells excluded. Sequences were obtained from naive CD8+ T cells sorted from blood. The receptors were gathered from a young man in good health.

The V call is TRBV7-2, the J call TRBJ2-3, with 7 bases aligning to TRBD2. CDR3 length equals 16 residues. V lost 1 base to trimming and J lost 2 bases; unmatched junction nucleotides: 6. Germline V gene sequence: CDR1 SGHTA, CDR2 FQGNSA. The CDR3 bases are TGTGCCAGCAGCTTAGTTCCTAGCGGCCACACAGATACGCAGTATTTT. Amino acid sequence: CASSLVPSGHTDTQYF.

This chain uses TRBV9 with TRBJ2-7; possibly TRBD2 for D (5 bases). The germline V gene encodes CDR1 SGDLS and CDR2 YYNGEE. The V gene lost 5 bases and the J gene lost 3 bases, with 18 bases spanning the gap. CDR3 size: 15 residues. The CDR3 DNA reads TGTGCCAGCAGTGGAGGAGTGGGCACCCTCTACGAGCAGTACTTC. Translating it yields CASSGGVGTLYEQYF.